A single sample gave rise to the 6 T cell receptor beta chains below, sequenced in a study of blood T cell repertoires in COVID-19. Measured with immunoSEQ multiplex PCR; TCRdb has only the in-frame clones, and not every one. This table has roughly 110,000 clones, approximately 88% appearing once. Material: peripheral blood. The receptors here all came from a man aged 40-49 years with active or convalescent COVID-19.

The chain has TRBV5-1 and TRBJ1-3; 9 nucleotides match TRBD1. CDR1 and CDR2 from the germline V gene are SGHRS and YFSETQ. V was pared by 1 base and J by 3 bases, with 5 bases of the junction left unmatched. The CDR3 covers 16 residues. The DNA of the CDR3 is TGCGCCAGCAGCTTGACAGGGGGCAAGTTTGGAAACACCATATATTTT. Translating gives CASSLTGGKFGNTIYF.

The chain joins TRBV5-8 to TRBJ1-1, with 9 nucleotides matching TRBD1. The CDR3 spans 13 residues. V dropped 5 bases and J dropped 5; count of bases not matched to a gene: 4. The germline CDR1 and CDR2 sequences are SGHTS and YDEGEE. CDR3 sequence: CASRRQGGTEAFF. Here the CDR3 DNA reads TGTGCCAGCAGACGACAGGGGGGAACTGAAGCTTTCTTT.

The rearrangement joins TRBV7-2 to TRBJ1-1; D unresolved. Germline V CDR1 and CDR2: SGHTA, FQGNSA. The CDR3 spans 14 residues. V lost 4 bases, J lost 4 bases, and 13 bases lay in between. The CDR3 is CASSSILVFTEAFF. The CDR3 coding sequence is TGTGCCAGCAGCTCGATATTAGTTTTCACTGAAGCTTTCTTT.

This chain connects TRBV5-1 to TRBJ2-7, with TRBD1 identical over 8 bases. The CDR3 has 15 residues. Germline CDR1 SGHRS, CDR2 YFSETQ. The trim removed 4 bases at V and 2 bases at J, leaving 8 bases unmatched. For the CDR3, the DNA is TGCGCCAGCAGCGTTCAGGGGGCGACAACCTACGAGCAGTACTTC. The encoded protein is CASSVQGATTYEQYF.

This chain uses TRBV11-2 with TRBJ2-7, with TRBD1 identical over 7 bases. The CDR3 loop spans 15 amino acids. V lost 5 bases and J lost 1; bases outside the gene matches: 8. From germline, CDR1 is SGHAT and CDR2 FQNNGV. CDR3 nucleotides: TGTGCCAGCAGCCCCCAAAACAGGGGATCCTACGAGCAGTACTTC. Translating it yields CASSPQNRGSYEQYF.

The chain uses TRBV27 and TRBJ1-3; D remains unclear. Germline loops: CDR1 MNHEY, CDR2 SMNVEV (reference sequence). The CDR3 spans 12 residues. V lost 4 bases to trimming and J lost 2 bases, with 3 bases between them. CDR3 coding DNA: TGTGCCAGCAGTTCCGCTGGAAACACCATATATTTT. Amino acids: CASSSAGNTIYF.